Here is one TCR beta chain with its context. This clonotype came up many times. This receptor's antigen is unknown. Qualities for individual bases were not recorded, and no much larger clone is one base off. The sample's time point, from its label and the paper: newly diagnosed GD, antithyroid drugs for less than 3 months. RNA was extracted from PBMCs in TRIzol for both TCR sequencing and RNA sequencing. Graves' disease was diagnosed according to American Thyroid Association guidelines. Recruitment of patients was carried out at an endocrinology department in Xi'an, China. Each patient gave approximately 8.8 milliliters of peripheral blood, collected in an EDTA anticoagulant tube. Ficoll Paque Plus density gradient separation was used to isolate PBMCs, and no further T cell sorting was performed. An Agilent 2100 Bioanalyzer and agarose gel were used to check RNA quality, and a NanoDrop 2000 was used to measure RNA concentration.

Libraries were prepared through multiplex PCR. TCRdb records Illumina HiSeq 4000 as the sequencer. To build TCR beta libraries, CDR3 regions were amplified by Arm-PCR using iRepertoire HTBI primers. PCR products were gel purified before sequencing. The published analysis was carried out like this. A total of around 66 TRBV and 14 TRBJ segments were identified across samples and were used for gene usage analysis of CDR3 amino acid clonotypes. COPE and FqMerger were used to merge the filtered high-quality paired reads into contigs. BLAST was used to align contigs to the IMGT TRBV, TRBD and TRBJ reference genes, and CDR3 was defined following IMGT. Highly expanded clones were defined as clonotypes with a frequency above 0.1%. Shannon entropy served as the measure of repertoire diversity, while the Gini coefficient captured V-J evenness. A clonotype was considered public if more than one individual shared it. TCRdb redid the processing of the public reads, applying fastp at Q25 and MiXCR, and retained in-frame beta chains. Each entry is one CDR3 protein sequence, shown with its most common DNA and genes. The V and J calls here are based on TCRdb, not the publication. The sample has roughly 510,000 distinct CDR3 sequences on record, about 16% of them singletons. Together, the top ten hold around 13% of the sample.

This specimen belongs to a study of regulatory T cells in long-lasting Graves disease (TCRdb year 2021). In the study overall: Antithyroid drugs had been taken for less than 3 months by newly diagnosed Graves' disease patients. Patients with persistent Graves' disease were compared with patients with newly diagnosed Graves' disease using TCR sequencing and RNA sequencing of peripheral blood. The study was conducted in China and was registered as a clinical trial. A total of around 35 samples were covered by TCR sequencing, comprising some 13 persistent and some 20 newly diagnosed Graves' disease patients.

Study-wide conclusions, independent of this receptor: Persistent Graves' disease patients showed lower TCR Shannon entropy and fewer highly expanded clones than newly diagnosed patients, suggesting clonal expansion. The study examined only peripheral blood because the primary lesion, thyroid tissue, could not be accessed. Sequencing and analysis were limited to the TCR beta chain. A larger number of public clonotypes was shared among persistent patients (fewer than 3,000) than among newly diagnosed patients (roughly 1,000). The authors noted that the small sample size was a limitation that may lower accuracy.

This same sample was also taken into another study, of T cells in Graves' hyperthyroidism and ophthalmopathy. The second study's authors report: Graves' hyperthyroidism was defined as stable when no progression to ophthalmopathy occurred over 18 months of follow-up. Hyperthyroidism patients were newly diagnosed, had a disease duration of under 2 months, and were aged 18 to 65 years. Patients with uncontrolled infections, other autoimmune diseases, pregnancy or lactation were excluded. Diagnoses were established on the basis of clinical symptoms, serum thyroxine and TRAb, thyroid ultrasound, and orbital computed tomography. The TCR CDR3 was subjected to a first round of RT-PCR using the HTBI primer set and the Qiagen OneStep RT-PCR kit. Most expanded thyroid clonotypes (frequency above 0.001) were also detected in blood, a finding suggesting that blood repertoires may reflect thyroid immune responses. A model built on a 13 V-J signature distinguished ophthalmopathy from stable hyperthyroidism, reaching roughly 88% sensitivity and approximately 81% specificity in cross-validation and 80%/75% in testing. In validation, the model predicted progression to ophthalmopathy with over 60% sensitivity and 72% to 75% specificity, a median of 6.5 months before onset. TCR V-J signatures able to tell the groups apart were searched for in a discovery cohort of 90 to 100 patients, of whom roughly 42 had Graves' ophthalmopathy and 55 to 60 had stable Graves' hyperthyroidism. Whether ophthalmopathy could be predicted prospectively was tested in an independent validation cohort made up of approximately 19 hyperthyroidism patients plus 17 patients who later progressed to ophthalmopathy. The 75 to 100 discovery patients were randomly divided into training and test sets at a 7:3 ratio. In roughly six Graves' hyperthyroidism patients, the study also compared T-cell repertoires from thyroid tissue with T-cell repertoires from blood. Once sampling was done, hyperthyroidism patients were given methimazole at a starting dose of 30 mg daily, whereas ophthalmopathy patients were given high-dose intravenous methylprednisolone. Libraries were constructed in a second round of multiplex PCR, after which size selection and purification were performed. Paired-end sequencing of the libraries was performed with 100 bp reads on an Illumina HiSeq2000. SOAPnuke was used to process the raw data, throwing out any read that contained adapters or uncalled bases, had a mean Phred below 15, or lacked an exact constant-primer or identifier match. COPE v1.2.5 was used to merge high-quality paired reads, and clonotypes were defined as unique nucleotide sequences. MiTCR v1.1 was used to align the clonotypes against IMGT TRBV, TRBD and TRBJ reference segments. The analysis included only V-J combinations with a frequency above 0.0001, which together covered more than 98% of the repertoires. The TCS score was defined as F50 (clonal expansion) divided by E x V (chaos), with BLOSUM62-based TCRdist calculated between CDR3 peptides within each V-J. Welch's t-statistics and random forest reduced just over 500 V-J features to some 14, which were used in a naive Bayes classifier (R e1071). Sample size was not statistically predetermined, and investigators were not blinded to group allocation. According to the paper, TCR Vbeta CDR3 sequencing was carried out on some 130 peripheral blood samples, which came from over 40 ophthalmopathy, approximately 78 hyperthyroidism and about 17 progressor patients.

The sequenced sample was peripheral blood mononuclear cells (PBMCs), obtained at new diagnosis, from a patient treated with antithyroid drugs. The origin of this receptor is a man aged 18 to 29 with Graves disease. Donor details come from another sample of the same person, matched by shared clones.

The DNA sequence is as follows: TGTGCCAGCAGCTTAGATTCCGTCCAAGGTCCGGGCGGCTACACCTTC. Translated, it gives CASSLDSVQGPGGYTF. The chain is assembled from TRBV11-2 and TRBJ1-2; the D gene cannot be resolved reliably. According to the germline V gene, CDR1 reads SGHAT and CDR2 reads FQNNGV. V is reduced by 0 bases and J by 8 bases, leaving a spacing of 19 bases between them. The cysteine opens and the phenylalanine closes a CDR3 of 16 amino acids. The CDR3 DNA has 48 bases and is translated from base 1. The CDR3, completed at both ends by the reference TRBV11-2 and TRBJ1-2 genes, gives the full variable domain EAGVAQSPRYKIIEKRQSVAFWCNPISGHATLYWYQQILGQGPKLLIQFQNNGVVDDSQLPKDRFSAERLKGVDSTLKIQPAKLEDSAVYLCASSLDSVQGPGGYTFGSGTRLTVV.